This T cell receptor (beta chain) was retrieved from a study of CD8+ T cells in alopecia areata. Study-level information: Treated patients swallowed 5 to 10 mg of oral tofacitinib twice daily. Overall study results and limits: Because one nonresponder was included, the link of baseline CD8+ expansion to response is considered uncertain.

This CDR3 region has 15 residues. V lost 5 bases and J lost 4; bases outside the gene matches: 6. Germline V gives CDR1 MNHEY, CDR2 SVGAGI. Reverse transcribed after extraction, RNA yielded cDNA as the sequencing template. Repertoires were generated with immunoSEQ multiplex PCR, while TCRdb's copy carries only in-frame clones and drops some. The repertoire holds about 110,000 clones, with less than 70% as singletons. Treatment indicated: oral pan-JAK inhibitor, 5-10 mg twice daily. Comment on this clone: Its target is unknown.

The source of this sequence is a human donor with alopecia areata. This sequence joins TRBV6-5 and TRBJ1-1, with 11 bases lining up with TRBD1. The material sequenced was CD4+ T cells sorted from blood, taken at week 24, from a patient treated with tofacitinib. As DNA, the CDR3 is TGTGCCAGCAGTGCCTGGACAGGGGGCATCACTGAAGCTTTCTTT. Residues: CASSAWTGGITEAFF.